This TCR beta chain was found in a study of blood T cell repertoires in COVID-19. The wider study: Some COVID-19 samples were acute and others convalescent; all came from the United States, Italy and Spain.

Recruitment covered some 25 US areas and drew participants whose ages spanned roughly 18 to 89 years. The authors' processing: Nucleated cell number was recorded as an estimate derived from reference gene primer amplification. The method was immunoSEQ multiplex PCR; TCRdb's version includes in-frame clones alone and lacks a portion of them. V and J calls and clone size follow that table, whereas D and trimming were derived from the DNA. The sample lists about 200,000 clones, roughly nine tenths occurring once. Germline CDR1 and CDR2: LNHDA and SQIVND (reference sequence). The CDR3 length is 16 residues. Unmatched junction bases numbered 6, after V lost 3 bases and J lost 9 bases.

The clonotype was recovered from a woman between 18 and 30 years old who had recovered from COVID-19. Material: PBMCs or T cells enriched from blood (not recorded which). This chain uses TRBV19 with TRBJ2-1, with TRBD2 matching 15 bases. Written as DNA, the CDR3 is TGTGCCAGTAGTATGAGAGGACTAGCGGGGGGGCGTGAGCAGTTCTTC. Translating gives CASSMRGLAGGREQFF.